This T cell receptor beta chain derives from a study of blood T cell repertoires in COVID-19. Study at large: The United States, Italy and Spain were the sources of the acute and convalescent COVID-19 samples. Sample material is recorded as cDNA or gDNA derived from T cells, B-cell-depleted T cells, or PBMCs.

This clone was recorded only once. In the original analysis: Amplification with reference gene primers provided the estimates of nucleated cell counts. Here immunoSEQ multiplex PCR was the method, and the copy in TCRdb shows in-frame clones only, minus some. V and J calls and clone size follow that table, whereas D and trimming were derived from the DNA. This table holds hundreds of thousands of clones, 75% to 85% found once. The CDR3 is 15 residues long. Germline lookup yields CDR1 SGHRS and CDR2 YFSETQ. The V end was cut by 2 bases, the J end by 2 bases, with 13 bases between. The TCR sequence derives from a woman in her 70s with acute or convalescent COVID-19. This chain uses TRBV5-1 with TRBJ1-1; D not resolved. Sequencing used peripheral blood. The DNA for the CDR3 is TGCGCCAGCAGCTTTTCATCGTTAGCCAACACTGAAGCTTTCTTT. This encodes CASSFSSLANTEAFF.